The 26 T cell receptor beta chains reported below all come from one sample, sequenced in a study of untreated major depressive disorder. Using immunoSEQ multiplex PCR, the repertoire was profiled, and TCRdb retains in-frame clones only, with some absent. This table holds approximately 20,000 clones, over 75% found once. Material for sequencing was CD4+ T cells from PBMCs. The receptors originated from a woman in her 30s in good health.

In its sample, this clone was seen once. J is TRBJ2-7 and V is TRBV9; D is uncertain. Germline V gene lookup returns CDR1 SGDLS and CDR2 YYNGEE. CDR3 length: 14 amino acids. V dropped 0 bases and J dropped 5 bases, with 12 bases sitting between them. The CDR3: CASSVGSRAHEQYF. The CDR3 DNA reads TGTGCCAGCAGCGTAGGTAGTAGGGCTCACGAGCAGTACTTC.

V usage is TRBV28 and J usage is TRBJ1-1; D is perhaps TRBD1 (5 bases). This CDR3 is built from 15 residues. Germline-derived CDR1 and CDR2 are MDHEN and SYDVKM. The ends were cut back, 2 bases at V and 0 bases at J, with 10 bases in the middle. The CDR3 DNA reads TGTGCCAGCAGTTTAGGTGGGACCATGAACACTGAAGCTTTCTTT. Translating gives CASSLGGTMNTEAFF.

The chain is built from TRBV5-4 and TRBJ1-3; 10 bases agree with TRBD1. Unmatched junction bases numbered 7, after V lost 4 bases and J lost 3 bases. CDR1 is SGHNT, CDR2 YYREEE, per germline (reference sequence). CDR3 length equals 16 residues. As DNA, the CDR3 is TGTGCCAGCAGCCCCAGACAGGGGGCAGGTGGAAACACCATATATTTT. As protein: CASSPRQGAGGNTIYF.

The V and J genes are TRBV6-6 and TRBJ1-2; D is perhaps TRBD1 (5 bases). Per the germline V gene, CDR1 is MNHNY and CDR2 is SVGAGI (reference sequence). The CDR3 runs 12 residues. Trimming pared 10 bases from V and 8 bases from J, leaving 17 bases between. This CDR3 is CATPGRGGGYTF. Here the CDR3 DNA reads TGTGCCACCCCGGGGCGGGGAGGAGGCTACACCTTC.

The chain carries TRBV5-6 and TRBJ2-1, with D perhaps matching TRBD2 (5 bases). Trimming cost V 1 base and J 5 bases, with 19 bases left between them. The length of the CDR3 is 17 residues. Germline loops: CDR1 SGHDT, CDR2 YYEEEE. The CDR3 nucleotides read TGTGCCAGCAGCTTGCTCCGGGGTGGCAAGGGCCACAATGAGCAGTTCTTC. It specifies CASSLLRGGKGHNEQFF.

V is TRBV2 and J is TRBJ2-2, with 8 positions matching TRBD1. With V trimmed by 5 bases and J by 3 bases, 5 bases remained unmatched. The CDR3 has 15 amino acids. Germline values: CDR1 SNHLY, CDR2 FYNNEI. As DNA, the CDR3 is TGTGCCAGCAGTTCGGGACAGGCGTACACCGGGGAGCTGTTTTTT. Amino acids: CASSSGQAYTGELFF.

The table lists this clone with a count of one. V is TRBV7-8 and J is TRBJ1-6; a weak D match, TRBD1 (5 bases). The V end lost 5 bases, the J end lost 5 bases, and 16 bases lay between the germline ends. The CDR3 extends over 16 amino acids. From germline, CDR1 is SGHVS and CDR2 FQNEAQ. In nucleotides, the CDR3 is TGTGCCAGCAGCCCGACCCCGGGACGGAATAATTCACCCCTCCACTTT. It codes for CASSPTPGRNNSPLHF. Full variable domain (remainder filled in from reference TRBV7-8 and TRBJ1-6): GAGVSQSPRYKVAKRGQDVALRCDPISGHVSLFWYQQALGQGPEFLTYFQNEAQLDKSGLPSDRFFAERPEGSVSTLKIQRTQQEDSAVYLCASSPTPGRNNSPLHFGNGTRLTVT.

V usage is TRBV6-6 and J usage is TRBJ2-3; TRBD2 is a possible D gene (5 bases). Germline V lookup: CDR1 MNHNY, CDR2 SVGAGI (reference sequence). The V end was cut by 6 bases, the J end by 3 bases, with 7 bases between. CDR3 length: 12 amino acids. The CDR3 region is CASRGRTDTQYF. CDR3 sequence (DNA): TGTGCCAGCAGAGGGAGAACAGATACGCAGTATTTT.

The chain recombines TRBV28 with TRBJ1-1; D ambiguous. This CDR3 has 13 amino acids. Germline values: CDR1 MDHEN, CDR2 SYDVKM. Trimming removed 8 bases from V and 5 bases from J, with 15 bases in between. The DNA of the CDR3 is TGTGCCAGCCGTGGGCGCTCAAAGACTGAAGCTTTCTTT. It encodes CASRGRSKTEAFF.

The chain employs TRBV7-9 and TRBJ2-1, with D unresolved. Trimming shortened V by 5 bases and J by 9 bases, and 11 bases separated the two germline ends. The CDR3 is 12 residues long. Per germline, CDR1 SEHNR and CDR2 FQNEAQ (reference sequence). CDR3 residues: CASSPPGREQFF. CDR3 in DNA: TGTGCCAGCAGCCCTCCCGGGCGTGAGCAGTTCTTC.

This clone was seen once. This sequence joins TRBV5-1 and TRBJ2-7; D is possibly TRBD1 (5 bases). Germline V CDR1 and CDR2: SGHRS, YFSETQ. The V gene lost 3 bases and the J gene lost 6 bases, with 10 bases spanning the gap. CDR3 length: 12 amino acids. This CDR3 reads CASSSQGIEQYF. CDR3 sequence (DNA): TGCGCCAGCAGCTCCCAGGGAATCGAGCAGTACTTC.

Written as DNA, the CDR3 is TGCGCCAGCAGGAGGGACCTACAAGAGACCCAGTACTTC. Amino acid sequence: CASRRDLQETQYF. The chain recombines TRBV5-1 with TRBJ2-5; possibly TRBD1 or TRBD2 for D (5 bases each). V gave up 5 bases and J gave up 2 bases, with 10 bases separating them. CDR3 length equals 13 residues. CDR1 SGHRS and CDR2 YFSETQ come from the germline V gene.

J is TRBJ2-6 and V is TRBV2; D might be TRBD2 (5 bases). Trimming pared 1 base from V and 0 bases from J, leaving 10 bases between. The germline gives CDR1 SNHLY, CDR2 FYNNEI. CDR3 length: 17 residues. The CDR3 reads CASSEERLSSGANVLTF. The CDR3 coding sequence is TGTGCCAGCAGTGAAGAGCGGCTCTCCTCTGGGGCCAACGTCCTGACTTTC.

The genes are TRBV28 and TRBJ1-5, with D possibly matching TRBD1 (5 bases). CDR1 MDHEN and CDR2 SYDVKM come from the germline V gene. With 6 bases removed from V and 0 bases from J, the gap between germline ends came to 12 bases. CDR3 length: 15 amino acids. The CDR3 region is CASRWGWISNQPQHF. In nucleotides, the CDR3 is TGTGCCAGCAGGTGGGGGTGGATTAGCAATCAGCCCCAGCATTTT.

The gene calls are TRBV18 and TRBJ2-2; unclear D gene. Germline V gene sequence: CDR1 KGHSH, CDR2 LQKENI. Trimming cost V 3 bases and J 1 base, with 12 bases left between them. The CDR3 contains 16 residues. The CDR3 DNA reads TGTGCCAGCTCACCCAGAGGTGGCTTGAACACCGGGGAGCTGTTTTTT. This encodes CASSPRGGLNTGELFF.

The chain combines TRBV28 with TRBJ1-3; tentatively, D is TRBD1 (5 bases). CDR3 size: 15 residues. Germline CDR1 reads MDHEN; CDR2 reads SYDVKM. V was cut by 5 bases and J by 3 bases, with 14 bases left in between. Written as DNA, the CDR3 is TGTGCCAGCAGTCTGGGACCGGCCCGTGGAAACACCATATATTTT. Protein product: CASSLGPARGNTIYF.

The chain combines TRBV28 with TRBJ1-1, with D possibly matching TRBD1 (5 bases). CDR1 and CDR2 (germline): MDHEN, SYDVKM. Trimming left V 6 bases short and J 0 bases short, with 14 bases between. The length of the CDR3 is 15 residues. As DNA, the CDR3 is TGTGCCAGCAGCTATTGGCGGGGCATGAACACTGAAGCTTTCTTT. This encodes CASSYWRGMNTEAFF.

The genes are TRBV28 and TRBJ2-7; the D call may be TRBD1 or TRBD2 (5 bases each). The V gene's germline CDR1 is MDHEN and CDR2 SYDVKM. This CDR3 contains 15 residues. Deletions cut 2 bases from V and 0 bases from J, with 11 bases between. CDR3 sequence: CASSLGRDGSYEQYF. DNA of the CDR3: TGTGCCAGCAGTTTAGGACGGGACGGCTCCTACGAGCAGTACTTC.

The CDR3 sequence: CASSLALQAGELFF. Written as DNA, the CDR3 is TGCGCCAGCAGCTTGGCCCTACAGGCCGGGGAGCTGTTTTTT. The chain recombines TRBV5-1 with TRBJ2-2, with D perhaps matching TRBD1 (5 bases). This CDR3 is built from 14 residues. CDR1 and CDR2 (germline): SGHRS, YFSETQ. Trimming took 0 bases from V and 6 from J, leaving 9 bases between them. Full variable domain (rest looked up from reference TRBV5-1 and TRBJ2-2): KAGVTQTPRYLIKTRGQQVTLSCSPISGHRSVSWYQQTPGQGLQFLFEYFSETQRNKGNFPGRFSGRQFSNSRSEMNVSTLELGDSALYLCASSLALQAGELFFGEGSRLTVL.

CDR3 residues: CASSLRLAGETQYF. Written as DNA, the CDR3 is TGTGCCAGCAGCTTAAGACTAGCGGGAGAGACCCAGTACTTC. The chain joins TRBV13 to TRBJ2-5; TRBD2 agrees at 10 bases. The junction had 1 base not matched to a gene; V was cut back by 2 bases and J by 4 bases. Per germline, CDR1 PRHDT and CDR2 FYEKMQ (reference sequence). This CDR3 is built from 14 residues.

This rearrangement joins TRBV7-7 to TRBJ2-7; D remains unclear. CDR1 and CDR2 (germline): SSHAT, FNYEAQ (reference sequence). This CDR3 has 9 amino acids. V was shortened by 8 bases and J by 3 bases, with 2 bases between the two germline ends. Written as DNA, the CDR3 is TGTGCCAGCTGCTACGAGCAGTACTTC. It codes for CASCYEQYF.

This rearrangement joins TRBV28 to TRBJ2-7; 10 nucleotides align to TRBD2. The CDR3 sequence is 16 residues long. J gave up 4 bases and V 2 bases, and 8 bases lay outside the gene matches. Germline loops: CDR1 MDHEN, CDR2 SYDVKM. The CDR3 sequence is CASSLTSGATTYEQYF. For the CDR3, the DNA is TGTGCCAGCAGTTTAACTAGCGGGGCAACTACATACGAGCAGTACTTC.

This clone was observed once. The chain combines TRBV28 with TRBJ2-7; 13 nucleotides match TRBD2. The CDR3 is 16 residues long. The V gene's germline CDR1 is MDHEN and CDR2 SYDVKM. After removal of 4 bases from V and 2 bases from J, the junction contained 5 bases not matched to a gene. CDR3 amino acids: CASSSSGLAGPYEQYF. CDR3 nucleotide sequence: TGTGCCAGCAGTTCCTCGGGACTAGCGGGACCCTACGAGCAGTACTTC.

The rearrangement uses TRBV28 and TRBJ2-5; 7 bases agree with TRBD1. The length of the CDR3 is 15 residues. The ends lost 6 bases at V and 1 base at J; junction bases unmatched: 8. Germline assignment: CDR1 MDHEN and CDR2 SYDVKM. The CDR3 loop is CASRPLDRAQETQYF. Written as DNA, the CDR3 is TGTGCCAGCAGACCCCTTGACAGGGCCCAAGAGACCCAGTACTTC. The whole variable domain, filled in from reference TRBV28 and TRBJ2-5, reads DVKVTQSSRYLVKRTGEKVFLECVQDMDHENMFWYRQDPGLGLRLIYFSYDVKMKEKGDIPEGYSVSREKKERFSLILESASTNQTSMYLCASRPLDRAQETQYFGPGTRLLVL.

CDR3 region: CASSRQGLAGLGEQYF. The DNA for the CDR3 is TGTGCCAGCAGCCGCCAAGGTCTAGCGGGTCTGGGGGAGCAGTACTTC. The chain couples TRBV11-2 to TRBJ2-7; 8 bases are shared with TRBD2. Germline V lookup: CDR1 SGHAT, CDR2 FQNNGV. This CDR3 is 16 amino acids long. J gave up 7 bases and V 5 bases, and 16 bases lay outside the gene matches.

V gene TRBV30 combines with J gene TRBJ1-2; a possible D gene is TRBD1 (5 bases). Germline-derived CDR1 and CDR2 are GTSNPN and SVGIG (reference sequence). V lost 0 bases to trimming and J lost 8 bases, with 19 bases between them. The CDR3 has 15 amino acids. CDR3 nucleotides: TGTGCCTGGAGTGTACGGGACCGCGCTATGAGAGGCTACACCTTC. Residues: CAWSVRDRAMRGYTF.